Each of the 31 T cell receptor beta chains below was sequenced from the same sample in a study of identical twins. MiXCR, run by TCRdb on the 5' RACE reads, gives a single entry per CDR3 protein. Altogether a few hundred thousand distinct CDR3 sequences are present, over 9% being singletons, with the ten largest covering more than 6%. Separately, the same data were catalogued under a study of yellow fever vaccine responses in identical twins.

The sequenced material came from CD8+ T cells sorted from blood. These TCRs come from a woman aged 18-29 years in good health.

This clonotype was recorded many times. The rearrangement joins TRBV27 to TRBJ2-1; D is uncertain. CDR3 size: 14 residues. The germline V gene has CDR1 MNHEY and CDR2 SMNVEV (reference sequence). V shed 6 bases and J shed 3 bases, with 12 bases lying between them. The CDR3 DNA sequence: TGTGCCAGCAGCCCGGACGGAAGCTACAATGAGCAGTTCTTC. Amino acids: CASSPDGSYNEQFF.

This clonotype was counted ten times or more. This rearrangement joins TRBV28 to TRBJ2-7; no firm D call. This CDR3 region has 10 residues. Germline assignment: CDR1 MDHEN and CDR2 SYDVKM. V shed 5 bases and J shed 2 bases, with 1 base lying between them. The CDR3 nucleotides read TGTGCCAGCAGTACCTACGAGCAGTACTTC. It codes for CASSTYEQYF.

The chain carries TRBV20-1 and TRBJ1-1; no firm D call. V was pared by 3 bases and J by 1 base, with 12 bases between. The CDR3 spans 14 residues. Germline-derived CDR1 and CDR2 are DFQATT and SNEGSKA (reference sequence). CDR3 nucleotides: TGCAGTGCTAGTCAGCGGGAAAGGAACACTGAAGCTTTCTTT. Encoded protein: CSASQRERNTEAFF.

This clonotype has ten or more counts. The chain uses TRBV29-1 and TRBJ1-1; D not certain. Trimming removed 7 bases at V and 1 base at J, with 7 bases between. Germline V gene sequence: CDR1 SQVTM, CDR2 ANQGSEA. The CDR3 is made up of 11 amino acids. In nucleotides, the CDR3 is TGCAGCGCGCAACCGAACACTGAAGCTTTCTTT. Encoded protein: CSAQPNTEAFF.

In its sample, this clonotype was seen a few times. The V call is TRBV4-1, the J call TRBJ2-1, with 8 bases fitting TRBD1. Germline V gene data show CDR1 as MGHRA and CDR2 as YSYEKL. Unmatched junction bases numbered 7, after V lost 8 bases and J lost 7 bases. The CDR3 is 13 residues long. CDR3 sequence reads: CASPSQGANEQFF. For the CDR3, the DNA is TGCGCCAGCCCCAGCCAGGGGGCGAATGAGCAGTTCTTC.

This clonotype was seen only a few times. The V call is TRBV5-1, the J call TRBJ2-7; TRBD2 agrees at 12 bases. There are 16 residues in the CDR3. Germline V gene lookup returns CDR1 SGHRS and CDR2 YFSETQ. V shed 0 bases and J 5 bases; nucleotides not matched to a gene: 6. CDR3 sequence: CASSLVPSGRADEQYF. CDR3 DNA sequence: TGCGCCAGCAGCTTGGTCCCTAGCGGGAGGGCCGACGAGCAGTACTTC.

There are many counts of this clonotype. The V gene is TRBV5-1, the J gene TRBJ1-1; no definite D call. V was clipped by 0 bases and J by 7 bases, with 7 bases between them. Looked up from germline, CDR1 is SGHRS and CDR2 is YFSETQ. This CDR3 has 12 amino acids. The CDR3 DNA is TGCGCCAGCAGCTTGGCAAGGGATGAAGCTTTCTTT. Protein: CASSLARDEAFF. Drawing the rest from reference TRBV5-1 and TRBJ1-1, the complete variable domain is KAGVTQTPRYLIKTRGQQVTLSCSPISGHRSVSWYQQTPGQGLQFLFEYFSETQRNKGNFPGRFSGRQFSNSRSEMNVSTLELGDSALYLCASSLARDEAFFGQGTRLTVV.

The gene calls are TRBV5-6 and TRBJ2-1, with a weak D call TRBD1 (5 bases). In germline, CDR1 is SGHDT, CDR2 YYEEEE. The CDR3 is 12 amino acids. V shed 8 bases and J shed 3 bases, with 9 bases lying between them. The CDR3 DNA follows: TGTGCCAGTAAGACAGACTACAATGAGCAGTTCTTC. Residues: CASKTDYNEQFF.

This clonotype is categorized as medium-sized. One junction end disagrees with the germline gene, perhaps due to a read error. The chain joins TRBV27 to TRBJ1-1; possible D gene TRBD1, 5 bases. This CDR3 is built from 13 residues. Per the germline V gene, CDR1 is MNHEY and CDR2 is SMNVEV (reference sequence). Here the CDR3 DNA reads TGCGCCAGCAGCTTGGGGGGGAACACTGAAGCTTTCTTT. This sequence encodes CASSLGGNTEAFF.

This clonotype was seen a few times. The genes are TRBV5-1 and TRBJ1-2; no reliable D call. This CDR3 has 14 residues. Looked up from germline, CDR1 is SGHRS and CDR2 is YFSETQ. V was pared by 0 bases and J by 4 bases, with 10 bases between. CDR3 nucleotides: TGCGCCAGCAGCTTGGAATATTATTCCTATGGCTACACCTTC. The encoded protein is CASSLEYYSYGYTF.

This rearrangement joins TRBV14 to TRBJ2-1, with 8 bases aligning to TRBD2. This CDR3 spans 14 amino acids. Germline V gene lookup returns CDR1 SGHDN and CDR2 FVKESK. With 4 bases clipped from V and 6 bases from J, the junction kept 5 bases outside the gene matches. Here the CDR3 reads CASSRRTSFNEQFF. In DNA, the CDR3 is TGTGCCAGCAGCCGACGGACTAGCTTCAATGAGCAGTTCTTC.

V gene TRBV4-1 combines with J gene TRBJ2-1; 7 bases are shared with TRBD1. The germline CDR1 and CDR2 sequences are MGHRA and YSYEKL. With V trimmed by 3 bases and J by 2 bases, 7 bases remained unmatched. The CDR3 sequence is 16 residues long. CDR3 region: CASSHHGTATYNEQFF. CDR3 in DNA: TGCGCCAGCAGCCACCACGGGACAGCGACCTACAATGAGCAGTTCTTC.

This sequence joins TRBV24-1 and TRBJ2-5; 10 bases agree with TRBD1. Germline trimming cut 3 bases from V and 5 bases from J; bases unmatched to any gene: 20. CDR1 is KGHDR, CDR2 SFDVKD, per germline. The CDR3 is 20 residues long. The CDR3 loop is CATSDMTGTGALPRPETQYF. CDR3 nucleotides: TGTGCCACCAGTGATATGACCGGGACAGGGGCTCTCCCTCGTCCCGAGACCCAGTACTTC.

This clonotype has only a few counts. The chain is built from TRBV5-1 and TRBJ2-1; D is undetermined. V lost 4 bases and J 8 bases, leaving 16 bases between the germline ends. The CDR3 is 14 residues long. Germline V lookup: CDR1 SGHRS, CDR2 YFSETQ. CDR3: CASSPRVGLYEQFF. The CDR3 nucleotides read TGCGCCAGCAGCCCGCGTGTGGGCCTGTATGAGCAGTTCTTC.

This clonotype was recorded a few times. The V gene is TRBV27, the J gene TRBJ2-7; 11 bases map to TRBD2. The germline V gene encodes CDR1 MNHEY and CDR2 SMNVEV (reference sequence). The V and J ends lost 5 bases and 3 bases, in that order; junction bases with no gene match: 6. The CDR3 is made up of 15 amino acids. CDR3 sequence: CASSRTSGFFYEQYF. The CDR3 region has the DNA TGTGCCAGCAGTCGGACTAGCGGGTTTTTCTACGAGCAGTACTTC.

This clonotype was counted a few times. The V call is TRBV6-1, the J call TRBJ1-2; the D gene is possibly TRBD1 (5 bases). V gave up 7 bases and J gave up 2 bases, with 14 bases separating them. The CDR3 length is 14 residues. In germline, CDR1 is MNHNS, CDR2 SASEGT. This CDR3 is CASTPGDPNYGYTF. CDR3 bases: TGTGCCAGCACCCCGGGGGACCCCAACTATGGCTACACCTTC.

The chain employs TRBV2 and TRBJ1-2; 10 bases match TRBD1. Looked up from germline, CDR1 is SNHLY and CDR2 is FYNNEI. The CDR3 extends over 16 amino acids. J was trimmed by 3 bases and V by 0 bases; bases with no gene match: 4. DNA for the CDR3: TGTGCCAGCAGTGAAGCAAAGACAGGGGGCGACTATGGCTACACCTTC. Amino acid sequence: CASSEAKTGGDYGYTF.

In its sample, this clonotype was seen many times. The V and J genes are TRBV4-1 and TRBJ1-3; 8 nucleotides line up with TRBD1. This CDR3 is built from 15 residues. V shed 1 base, J shed 2 bases, and the junction held 1 base outside the gene matches. Germline V lookup: CDR1 MGHRA, CDR2 YSYEKL. This CDR3 is CASSQGTGPGNTIYF. The CDR3 DNA sequence: TGCGCCAGCAGCCAAGGGACAGGGCCTGGAAACACCATATATTTT.

This clonotype has ten or more counts. The genes are TRBV12-3 or TRBV12-4 and TRBJ2-7; 16 bases map to TRBD2. The CDR3 loop spans 19 amino acids. The J segment lost 2 bases and the V segment lost 5 bases, leaving 12 bases of the junction unmatched. The CDR3 is CASSPEGLAGGPLTYEQYF. The CDR3 region has the DNA TGTGCCAGCAGTCCGGAGGGACTAGCGGGAGGGCCTCTCACCTACGAGCAGTACTTC.

This clonotype was detected ten times or more. This chain links TRBV12-3 or TRBV12-4 with TRBJ2-1; D remains ambiguous. V was cut by 3 bases and J by 10 bases, with 10 bases left in between. The CDR3 consists of 12 residues. CDR3 sequence (DNA): TGTGCCAGCAGTTTTTCCCCTACGGAGCAGTTCTTC. Translating gives CASSFSPTEQFF.

This clonotype appeared a few times. The chain joins TRBV20-1 to TRBJ1-2; 10 nucleotides agree with TRBD1. This CDR3 spans 17 amino acids. The germline gives CDR1 DFQATT, CDR2 SNEGSKA (reference sequence). V was clipped by 8 bases and J by 0 bases; unmatched bases: 15. DNA of the CDR3: TGCAGTATAAGTACAGGGACAGGGGATAGCACTAACTATGGCTACACCTTC. Protein: CSISTGTGDSTNYGYTF.

This chain connects TRBV24-1 to TRBJ1-5, with TRBD1 matching over 11 bases. Germline V CDR1 and CDR2: KGHDR, SFDVKD. Trimming took 4 bases from V and 5 from J; bases not matched to a gene: 6. The CDR3 has 16 amino acids. The CDR3 region has the DNA TGTGCCACCAGTGACCGAGGACAGGGGGCAGATCAGCCCCAGCATTTT. This encodes CATSDRGQGADQPQHF.

This clonotype was counted between two and nine times. V is TRBV15 and J is TRBJ1-6; D is unresolved. The V end was cut by 2 bases, the J end by 0 bases, with 8 bases between. The CDR3 spans 16 residues. Germline V gene data show CDR1 as LNHNV and CDR2 as YYDKDF (reference sequence). The CDR3 DNA is TGTGCCACCAGCAGACGATTATACTCCTATAATTCACCCCTCCACTTT. Its protein is CATSRRLYSYNSPLHF.

This clonotype was counted ten times or more. DNA of the CDR3: TGCAGTGCTAGATGGGCGGGAGCCCCCTACGAGCAGTACTTC. Protein sequence: CSARWAGAPYEQYF. The chain carries TRBV20-1 and TRBJ2-7, with 7 bases that match TRBD2. This CDR3 is built from 14 residues. Per the germline V gene, CDR1 is DFQATT and CDR2 is SNEGSKA (reference sequence). V was clipped by 2 bases and J by 2 bases; unmatched bases: 6.

This clonotype was seen only a few times. This chain links TRBV15 with TRBJ2-1, with a possible D match to TRBD1 (6 bases). This CDR3 has 15 amino acids. Trimming pared 4 bases from V and 0 bases from J, leaving 10 bases between. Germline V gene data show CDR1 as LNHNV and CDR2 as YYDKDF (reference sequence). The CDR3 nucleotides read TGTGCCACCAGCACGGTGGGGGCCTCCTACAATGAGCAGTTCTTC. This encodes CATSTVGASYNEQFF. Full variable domain (outside the CDR3, taken from reference TRBV15 and TRBJ2-1): DAMVIQNPRYQVTQFGKPVTLSCSQTLNHNVMYWYQQKSSQAPKLLFHYYDKDFNNEADTPDNFQSRRPNTSFCFLDIRSPGLGDTAMYLCATSTVGASYNEQFFGPGTRLTVL.

The CDR3: CASSEFGLAGVTQYF. The CDR3 region has the DNA TGTGCCAGCAGTGAATTCGGACTAGCGGGAGTAACCCAGTACTTC. The V call is TRBV27, the J call TRBJ2-5, with 13 positions matching TRBD2. The V gene end was trimmed by 5 bases and the J gene end by 8 bases; junction bases not matched to a gene: 8. Germline CDR1 is MNHEY and CDR2 is SMNVEV (reference sequence). The CDR3 has 15 residues.

This clonotype has at least ten counts. The chain combines TRBV20-1 with TRBJ2-1; no clear D gene. Trimming removed 3 bases at V and 0 bases at J, with 9 bases between. CDR3 length equals 14 residues. Germline V CDR1 and CDR2: DFQATT, SNEGSKA (reference sequence). The CDR3 region is CSARVQSSYNEQFF. For the CDR3, the DNA is TGCAGTGCTAGGGTTCAAAGCTCCTACAATGAGCAGTTCTTC.

V gene TRBV28 combines with J gene TRBJ2-1; D tentatively fits TRBD1 or TRBD2 (6 bases each). The V gene lost 8 bases and the J gene lost 2 bases, with 16 bases spanning the gap. Germline-derived CDR1 and CDR2 are MDHEN and SYDVKM. This CDR3 comprises 15 residues. The CDR3 DNA reads as TGTGCCAGCTGGAGGGTCGGGGGCACCTACAATGAGCAGTTCTTC. This encodes CASWRVGGTYNEQFF. The complete variable domain, with remaining parts taken from reference TRBV28 and TRBJ2-1, reads DVKVTQSSRYLVKRTGEKVFLECVQDMDHENMFWYRQDPGLGLRLIYFSYDVKMKEKGDIPEGYSVSREKKERFSLILESASTNQTSMYLCASWRVGGTYNEQFFGPGTRLTVL.

This clonotype was observed a few times. The CDR3 sequence is CASSPLRAGEQYV. Here the CDR3 DNA reads TGTGCCAGCAGTCCTTTGCGGGCCGGCGAGCAGTACGTC. This sequence joins TRBV28 and TRBJ2-7; weak D call: TRBD2 (5 bases). Germline lookup yields CDR1 MDHEN and CDR2 SYDVKM. The CDR3 contains 13 residues. The V end lost 5 bases, the J end lost 6 bases, and 14 bases lay between the germline ends.

This clonotype was seen a handful of times. The rearrangement joins TRBV6-2 or TRBV6-3 to TRBJ2-5; D could derive from TRBD1 or TRBD2 (7 bases each). The CDR3 is 16 amino acids. V dropped 5 bases and J dropped 4 bases, with 20 bases sitting between them. The germline V gene encodes CDR1 MNHEY and CDR2 SVGEGT. The chain's CDR3 is CASSGPYRGGPETQYF. DNA for the CDR3: TGTGCCAGCAGTGGACCATACAGGGGAGGGCCAGAGACCCAGTACTTC.

The chain employs TRBV6-1 and TRBJ1-5; 7 positions agree with TRBD1. The CDR3 sequence is 15 residues long. CDR1 and CDR2 (germline): MNHNS, SASEGT. Trimming removed 7 bases from V and 2 bases from J; junction bases left unmatched: 8. The CDR3 DNA sequence: TGTGCCAGCACTACACAGGGGCGCGGCAATCAGCCCCAGCATTTT. Encoded protein: CASTTQGRGNQPQHF.